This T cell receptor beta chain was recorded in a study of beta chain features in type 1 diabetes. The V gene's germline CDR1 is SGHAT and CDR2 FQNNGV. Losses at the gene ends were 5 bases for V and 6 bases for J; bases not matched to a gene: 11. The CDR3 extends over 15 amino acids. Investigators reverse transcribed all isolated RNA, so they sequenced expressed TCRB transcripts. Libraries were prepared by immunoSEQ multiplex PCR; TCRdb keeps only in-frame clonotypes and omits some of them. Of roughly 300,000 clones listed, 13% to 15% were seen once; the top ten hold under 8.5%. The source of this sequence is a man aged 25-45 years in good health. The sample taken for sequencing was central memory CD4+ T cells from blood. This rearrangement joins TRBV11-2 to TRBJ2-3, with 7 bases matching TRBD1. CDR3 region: CASSVTGAEGDTQYF. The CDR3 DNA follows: TGTGCCAGCAGCGTCACAGGGGCCGAGGGCGATACGCAGTATTTT.